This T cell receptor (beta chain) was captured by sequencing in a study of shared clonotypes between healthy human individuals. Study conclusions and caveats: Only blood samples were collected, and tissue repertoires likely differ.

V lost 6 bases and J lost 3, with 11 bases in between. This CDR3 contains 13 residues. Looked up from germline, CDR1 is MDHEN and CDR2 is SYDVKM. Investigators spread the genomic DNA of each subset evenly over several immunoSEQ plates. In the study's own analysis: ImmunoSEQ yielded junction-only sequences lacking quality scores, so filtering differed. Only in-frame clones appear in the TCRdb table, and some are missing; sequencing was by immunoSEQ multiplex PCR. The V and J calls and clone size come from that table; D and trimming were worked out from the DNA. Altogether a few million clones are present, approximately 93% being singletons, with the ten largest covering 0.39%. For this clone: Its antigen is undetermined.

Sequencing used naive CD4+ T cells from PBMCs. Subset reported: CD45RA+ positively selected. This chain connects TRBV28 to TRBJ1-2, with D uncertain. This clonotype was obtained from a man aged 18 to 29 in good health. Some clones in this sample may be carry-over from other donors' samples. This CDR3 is CASSPSHYYGYTF. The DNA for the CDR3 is TGTGCCAGCAGCCCTAGTCATTACTATGGCTACACCTTC.